This paragraph reports one T cell receptor (beta chain). The data are from a study of shared clonotypes between healthy human individuals. Study background: Plates per donor: three CD4 naive, three CD4 memory, two CD8 naive, one CD8 memory.

Replicate sorted-subset PCRs were loaded with around 0.2 ug DNA, roughly 33,000 T cell genomes. TCRdb keeps only in-frame clones here, not all; method: immunoSEQ multiplex PCR. The sample has hundreds of thousands of clones, 95% to 97% seen once. Naive CD8 isolation took CD45RO-negative cells positively selected for CCR7 and excluded terminally differentiated effector memory CD45RA+ cells. J was trimmed by 7 bases and V by 5 bases; bases with no gene match: 6. The CDR3 length is 15 residues. Germline V gene data show CDR1 as MDHEN and CDR2 as SYDVKM. The sequence was collected from a woman in her thirties in good health. This chain connects TRBV28 to TRBJ2-1, with 12 bases fitting TRBD2. Sequencing was carried out using naive CD8+ T cells sorted from blood. The CDR3 reads CASSQTSGRKNEQFF. The CDR3 coding sequence is TGTGCCAGCAGTCAGACTAGCGGGAGAAAAAATGAGCAGTTCTTC.